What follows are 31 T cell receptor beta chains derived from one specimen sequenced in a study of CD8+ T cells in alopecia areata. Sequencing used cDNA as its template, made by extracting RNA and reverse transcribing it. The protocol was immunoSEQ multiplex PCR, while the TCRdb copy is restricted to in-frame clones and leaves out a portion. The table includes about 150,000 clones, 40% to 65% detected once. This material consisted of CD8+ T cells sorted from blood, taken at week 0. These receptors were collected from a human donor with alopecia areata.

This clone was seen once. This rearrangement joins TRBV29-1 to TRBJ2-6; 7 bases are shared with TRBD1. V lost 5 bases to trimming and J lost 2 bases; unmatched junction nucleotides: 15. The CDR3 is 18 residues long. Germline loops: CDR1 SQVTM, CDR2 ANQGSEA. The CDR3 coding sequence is TGCAGCGTTTTTGGCCTCGACGAACAGGGGACTGGGGCCAACGTCCTGACTTTC. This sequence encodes CSVFGLDEQGTGANVLTF.

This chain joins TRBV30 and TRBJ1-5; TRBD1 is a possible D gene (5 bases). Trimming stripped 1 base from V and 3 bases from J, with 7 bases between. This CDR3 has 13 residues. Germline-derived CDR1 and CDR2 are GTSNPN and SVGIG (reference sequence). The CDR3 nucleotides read TGTGCCTGGAGTGCAGGGTTCAATCAGCCCCAGCATTTT. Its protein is CAWSAGFNQPQHF. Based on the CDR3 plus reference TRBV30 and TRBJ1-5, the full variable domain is SQTIHQWPATLVQPVGSPLSLECTVEGTSNPNLYWYRQAAGRGLQLLFYSVGIGQISSEVPQNLSASRPQDRQFILSSKKLLLSDSGFYLCAWSAGFNQPQHFGDGTRLSIL.

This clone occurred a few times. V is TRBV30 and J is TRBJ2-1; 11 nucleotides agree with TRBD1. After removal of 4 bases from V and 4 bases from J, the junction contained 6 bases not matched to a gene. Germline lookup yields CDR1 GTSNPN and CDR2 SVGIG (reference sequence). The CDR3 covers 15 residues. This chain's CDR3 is CAWTAGQGAYNEQFF. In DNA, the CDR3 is TGTGCCTGGACCGCAGGACAGGGGGCTTACAATGAGCAGTTCTTC.

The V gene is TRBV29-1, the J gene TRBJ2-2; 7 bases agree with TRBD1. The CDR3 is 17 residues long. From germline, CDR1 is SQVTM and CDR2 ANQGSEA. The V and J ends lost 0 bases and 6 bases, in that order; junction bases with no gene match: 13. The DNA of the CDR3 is TGCAGCGTTGAAGAGGCCTCGGACAGGTCCGCGGCCGGGGAGCTGTTTTTT. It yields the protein CSVEEASDRSAAGELFF.

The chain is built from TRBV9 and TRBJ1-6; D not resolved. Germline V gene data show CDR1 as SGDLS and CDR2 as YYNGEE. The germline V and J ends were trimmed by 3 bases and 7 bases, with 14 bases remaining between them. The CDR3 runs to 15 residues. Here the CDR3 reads CASSDEGRLNSPLHF. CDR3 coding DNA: TGTGCCAGCAGCGACGAAGGACGGCTAAATTCACCCCTCCACTTT. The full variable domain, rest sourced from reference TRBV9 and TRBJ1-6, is DSGVTQTPKHLITATGQRVTLRCSPRSGDLSVYWYQQSLDQGLQFLIQYYNGEERAKGNILERFSAQQFPDLHSELNLSSLELGDSALYFCASSDEGRLNSPLHFGNGTRLTVT.

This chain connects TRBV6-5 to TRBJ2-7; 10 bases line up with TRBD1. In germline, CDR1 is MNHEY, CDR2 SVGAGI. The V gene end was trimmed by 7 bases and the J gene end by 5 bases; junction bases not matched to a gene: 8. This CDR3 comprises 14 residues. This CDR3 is CASTKGQGLDEQYF. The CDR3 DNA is TGTGCCAGCACCAAGGGACAGGGGCTCGACGAGCAGTACTTC.

The CDR3 region is CASSQVASGEQYF. Here the CDR3 DNA reads TGTGCCAGCAGCCAAGTTGCCAGCGGCGAGCAGTACTTC. This chain connects TRBV14 to TRBJ2-7; maybe TRBD2 (5 bases). Germline V gene sequence: CDR1 SGHDN, CDR2 FVKESK. V lost 1 base and J lost 6, with 10 bases in between. The CDR3 loop spans 13 amino acids.

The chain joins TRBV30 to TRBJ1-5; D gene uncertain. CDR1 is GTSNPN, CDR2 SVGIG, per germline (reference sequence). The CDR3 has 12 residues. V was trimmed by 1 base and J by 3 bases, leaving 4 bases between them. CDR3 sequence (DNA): TGTGCCTGGAGTGAAATCAATCAGCCCCAGCATTTT. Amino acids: CAWSEINQPQHF.

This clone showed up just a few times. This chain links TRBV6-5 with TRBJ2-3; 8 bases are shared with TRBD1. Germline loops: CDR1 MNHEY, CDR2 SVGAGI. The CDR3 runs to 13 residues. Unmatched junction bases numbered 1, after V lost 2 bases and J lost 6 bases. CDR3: CASSYRQGDTQYF. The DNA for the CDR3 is TGTGCCAGCAGTTACCGACAGGGGGATACGCAGTATTTT.

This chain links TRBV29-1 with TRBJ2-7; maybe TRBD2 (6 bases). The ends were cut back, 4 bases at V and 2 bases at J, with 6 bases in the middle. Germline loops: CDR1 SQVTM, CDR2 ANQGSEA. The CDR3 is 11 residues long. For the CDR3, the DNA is TGCAGCGTTGGGGGGGCCTACGAGCAGTACTTC. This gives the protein CSVGGAYEQYF.

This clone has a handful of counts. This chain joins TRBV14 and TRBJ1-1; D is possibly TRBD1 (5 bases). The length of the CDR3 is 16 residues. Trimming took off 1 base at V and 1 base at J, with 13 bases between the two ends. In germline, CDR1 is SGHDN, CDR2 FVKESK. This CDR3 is CASSQGRALRNTEAFF. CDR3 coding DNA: TGTGCCAGCAGCCAAGGCAGGGCCCTACGGAACACTGAAGCTTTCTTT.

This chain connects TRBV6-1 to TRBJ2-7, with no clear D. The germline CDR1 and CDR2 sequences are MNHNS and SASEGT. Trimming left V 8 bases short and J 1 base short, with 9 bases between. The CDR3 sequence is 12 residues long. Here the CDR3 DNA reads TGTGCCAGCGGACCACATTCCTACGAGCAGTACTTC. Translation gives CASGPHSYEQYF.

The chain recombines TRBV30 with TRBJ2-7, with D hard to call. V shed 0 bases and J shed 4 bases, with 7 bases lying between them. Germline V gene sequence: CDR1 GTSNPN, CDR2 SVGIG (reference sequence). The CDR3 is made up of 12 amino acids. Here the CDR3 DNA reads TGTGCCTGGAGTGTAGGCGTTTACGAGCAGTACTTC. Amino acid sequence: CAWSVGVYEQYF.

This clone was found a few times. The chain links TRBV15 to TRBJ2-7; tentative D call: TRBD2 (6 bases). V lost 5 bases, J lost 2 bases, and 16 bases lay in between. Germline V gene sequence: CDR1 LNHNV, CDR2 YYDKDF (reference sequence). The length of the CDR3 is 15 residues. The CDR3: CATSGGTEAAYEQYF. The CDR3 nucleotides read TGTGCCACCAGCGGAGGGACGGAGGCGGCCTACGAGCAGTACTTC.

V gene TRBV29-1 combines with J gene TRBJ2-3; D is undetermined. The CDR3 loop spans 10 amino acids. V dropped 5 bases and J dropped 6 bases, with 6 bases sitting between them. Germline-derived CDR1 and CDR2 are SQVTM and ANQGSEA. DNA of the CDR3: TGCAGCGTTATGGGGGATACGCAGTATTTT. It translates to CSVMGDTQYF.

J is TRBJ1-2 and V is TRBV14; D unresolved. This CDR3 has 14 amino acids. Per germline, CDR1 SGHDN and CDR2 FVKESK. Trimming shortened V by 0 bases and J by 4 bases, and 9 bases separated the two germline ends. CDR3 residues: CASSQEKGSYGYTF. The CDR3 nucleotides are TGTGCCAGCAGCCAAGAAAAGGGAAGCTATGGCTACACCTTC.

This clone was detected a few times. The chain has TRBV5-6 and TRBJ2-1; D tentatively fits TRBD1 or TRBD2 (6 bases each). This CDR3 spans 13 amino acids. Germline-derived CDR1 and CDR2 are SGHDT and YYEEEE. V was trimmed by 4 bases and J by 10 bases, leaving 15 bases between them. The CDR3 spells CASSLPQGGEQFF. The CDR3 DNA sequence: TGTGCCAGCAGCCTGCCACAGGGAGGCGAGCAGTTCTTC. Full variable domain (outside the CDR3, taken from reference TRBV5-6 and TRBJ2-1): DAGVTQSPTHLIKTRGQQVTLRCSPKSGHDTVSWYQQALGQGPQFIFQYYEEEERQRGNFPDRFSGHQFPNYSSELNVNALLLGDSALYLCASSLPQGGEQFFGPGTRLTVL.

CDR3 region: CSVVGGISYEQYF. As DNA, the CDR3 is TGCAGCGTTGTGGGGGGGATCTCCTACGAGCAGTACTTC. V and J are TRBV29-1 and TRBJ2-7; TRBD2 matches 7 bases. J lost 0 bases, V lost 4 bases, and 3 bases had no gene match. The CDR3 sequence is 13 residues long. Germline V gene lookup returns CDR1 SQVTM and CDR2 ANQGSEA.

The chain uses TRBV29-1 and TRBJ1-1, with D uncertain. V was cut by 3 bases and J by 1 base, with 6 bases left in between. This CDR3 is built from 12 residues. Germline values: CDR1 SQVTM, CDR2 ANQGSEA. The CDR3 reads CSVEDRNTEAFF. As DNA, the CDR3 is TGCAGCGTTGAGGACCGGAACACTGAAGCTTTCTTT.

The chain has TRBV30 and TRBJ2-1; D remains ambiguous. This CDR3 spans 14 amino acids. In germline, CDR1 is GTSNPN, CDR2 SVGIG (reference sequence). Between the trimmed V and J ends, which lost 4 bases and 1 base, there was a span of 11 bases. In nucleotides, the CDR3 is TGTGCCTGGAACGTCCGGGCTTCCTACAATGAGCAGTTCTTC. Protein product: CAWNVRASYNEQFF.

The CDR3 sequence: CASSQDARGGGTEAFF. CDR3 bases: TGCGCCAGCAGCCAAGATGCGAGGGGAGGAGGCACTGAAGCTTTCTTT. The genes are TRBV4-3 and TRBJ1-1; the D gene is possibly TRBD1 (5 bases). CDR1 is LGHNA and CDR2 is YSLEER in the germline V gene. The CDR3 runs 16 residues. The ends were cut back, 0 bases at V and 4 bases at J, with 15 bases in the middle.

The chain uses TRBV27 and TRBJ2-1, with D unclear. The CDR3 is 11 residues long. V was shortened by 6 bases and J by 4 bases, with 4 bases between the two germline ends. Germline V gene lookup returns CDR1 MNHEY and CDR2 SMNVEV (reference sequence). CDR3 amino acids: CASRLYNEQFF. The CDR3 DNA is TGTGCCAGCAGGCTTTACAATGAGCAGTTCTTC.

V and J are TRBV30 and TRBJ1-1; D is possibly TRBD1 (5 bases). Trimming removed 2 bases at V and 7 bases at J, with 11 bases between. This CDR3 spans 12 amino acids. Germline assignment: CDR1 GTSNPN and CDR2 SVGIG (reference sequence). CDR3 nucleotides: TGTGCCTGGAGTTCAGGGAGACTTGAAGCTTTCTTT. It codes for CAWSSGRLEAFF.

The CDR3 DNA is TGTGCCAGCAGTGTCAGGGAAATTCCAGATACGCAGTATTTT. Translated, it gives CASSVREIPDTQYF. The chain has TRBV25-1 and TRBJ2-3; maybe TRBD1 (5 bases). V was shortened by 4 bases and J by 4 bases, with 12 bases between the two germline ends. This CDR3 is built from 14 residues. Germline V CDR1 and CDR2: MGHDK, SYGVNS.

DNA of the CDR3: TGCAGCGCCCTAGGGACAGGGTGGACCTACGAGCAGTACTTC. Its translation: CSALGTGWTYEQYF. V usage is TRBV29-1 and J usage is TRBJ2-7; 9 bases are a match to TRBD1. CDR3 length equals 14 residues. V shed 7 bases, J shed 2 bases, and the junction held 9 bases outside the gene matches. The germline V gene has CDR1 SQVTM and CDR2 ANQGSEA.

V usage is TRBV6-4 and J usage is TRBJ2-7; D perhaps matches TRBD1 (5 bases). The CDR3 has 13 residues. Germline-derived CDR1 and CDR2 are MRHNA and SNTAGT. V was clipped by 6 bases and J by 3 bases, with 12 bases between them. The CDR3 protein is CASRVSTGYEQYF. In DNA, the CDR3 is TGTGCCAGCAGGGTAAGCACAGGCTACGAGCAGTACTTC.

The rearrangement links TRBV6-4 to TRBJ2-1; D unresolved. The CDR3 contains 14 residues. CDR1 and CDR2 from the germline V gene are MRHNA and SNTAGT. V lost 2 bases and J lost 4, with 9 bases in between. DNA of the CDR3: TGTGCCAGCAGTGACGGCCCGGGTTACAATGAGCAGTTCTTC. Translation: CASSDGPGYNEQFF.

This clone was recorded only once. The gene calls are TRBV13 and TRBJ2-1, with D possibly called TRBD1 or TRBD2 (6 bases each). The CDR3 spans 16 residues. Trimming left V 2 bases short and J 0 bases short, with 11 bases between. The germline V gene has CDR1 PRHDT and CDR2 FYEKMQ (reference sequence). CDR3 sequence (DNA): TGTGCCAGCAGCTTACGGGGGCTTAGCTCCTACAATGAGCAGTTCTTC. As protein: CASSLRGLSSYNEQFF.

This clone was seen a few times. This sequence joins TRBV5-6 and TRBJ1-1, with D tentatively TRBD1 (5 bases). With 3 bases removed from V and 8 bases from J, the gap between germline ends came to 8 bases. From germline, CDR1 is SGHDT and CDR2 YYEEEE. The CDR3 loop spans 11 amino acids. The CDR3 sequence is CASSWGGEAFF. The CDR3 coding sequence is TGTGCCAGCAGCTGGGGCGGCGAAGCTTTCTTT.

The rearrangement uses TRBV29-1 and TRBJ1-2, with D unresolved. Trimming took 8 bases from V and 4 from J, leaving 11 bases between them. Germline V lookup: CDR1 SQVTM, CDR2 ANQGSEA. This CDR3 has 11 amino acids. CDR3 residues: CSITDIYGYTF. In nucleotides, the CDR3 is TGCAGCATCACAGATATCTATGGCTACACCTTC.

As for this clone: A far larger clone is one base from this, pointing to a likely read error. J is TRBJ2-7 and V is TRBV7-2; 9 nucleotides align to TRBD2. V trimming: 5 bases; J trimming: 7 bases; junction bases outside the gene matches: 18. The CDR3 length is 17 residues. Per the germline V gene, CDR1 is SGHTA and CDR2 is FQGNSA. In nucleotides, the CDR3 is TGTGCCAGCAGCCTAAAACCATTGGGGACTAGCCGCAATGAGCAGTACTTC. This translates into CASSLKPLGTSRNEQYF.